This T cell receptor (beta chain) comes out of a study of T cell repertoires in ileal Crohn's disease (dated by TCRdb to about 2019). Looking at the study overall: The median duration of disease was around 7.3 years, and at the time of surgery around 40% of patients were active smokers. All patients had surgery for a complication: stricturing disease in 61% and penetrating disease in 39%. About half of the patients received postoperative therapy: around ten received thiopurines and around 19 received anti-TNF agents. The M0 samples consisted of biopsies taken from the inflamed part of the ileum within the surgical resection specimen. For commercial TCRB immunosequencing, roughly 0.5 micrograms of biopsy DNA were submitted for each sample. TCR repertoire analysis was performed in about 59 Crohn's disease patients drawn from a prospective multicentre cohort. The study ran alongside a multicentre cohort designed to identify predictors of early endoscopic recurrence after ileocolonic resection. Endoscopic postoperative recurrence was defined as a Rutgeerts score above i0. The study sequenced roughly 170 mucosal samples from around 52 patients, taken at several locations on the surgical specimen and at postoperative endoscopy. What the research found in general, with its limitations: Mucosal CD4 and CD8 T cells were sorted and sequenced only in a subgroup of patients, the size of which was not stated. A significantly higher proportion of clonal expansions was observed in active smokers at surgery than in non-smokers (approximately 26% vs 20%, p=0.02). Compared with CD4 T cells, sorted CD8 T cells contained more high-frequency clones, which suggests that the mucosal expansions were mostly CD8. Endoscopic recurrence was found to be associated with higher high-frequency clone percentages at surgery, and recurrence was observed in all patients with clonality above 26.8% (18/57).

This clone was counted between two and nine times. Its antigen target is currently unknown. No base qualities exist here, and no much larger clone lies one base off it. Library preparation employed the immunoSEQ multiplex PCR assay. CDR3 regions were amplified from genomic DNA by Adaptive Biotechnology using a two-step, amplification bias-controlled multiplex PCR. Primers covering every V and J gene segment were used in the first PCR, while barcodes and Illumina adapters were added in the second PCR. An Illumina instrument was used to sequence the CDR3 libraries. The original pipeline was this. The analysis used both the pipelines supplied by the vendor and custom analysis of the raw data in R/Bioconductor with R version 3.3.0. Clonality, ranging from 0 to 1, was calculated as the inverse of the normalised Shannon entropy of all productive clones. High-frequency clones were defined as the share of the repertoire taken up by the top 100 clones, keeping only clones that passed a 95% confidence test. The Simpson index measured repertoire diversity, and the Morisita-Horn index measured overlap between samples. TCRdb carries this immuneACCESS record with in-frame sequences only. Its versions omit some clonotypes, under half of them owing to an unresolved V gene in the studies checked, with the rest unexplained. V and J calls and clone size are those listed in that table; D and trimming were worked out from the DNA. The sample yields 9,000 to 13,000 clones; around 90% were counted once. Around 9.5% of the sample goes to the ten largest clones.

The CDR3, from cysteine to phenylalanine, totals 14 residues. Of the read, only the CDR3 DNA is kept; its 42 bases are in frame from base 1. CDR1 is given as MNHNS and CDR2 as SASEGT, both from the germline V gene. The junction shows trimming of 6 bases on V and 0 bases on J, plus 8 bases between the germline ends. The time point label corresponds to: inflamed ileum from the surgical specimen. Eligible patients were adults with ileal or ileocolonic Crohn's disease who had an indication for ileocolonic resection. Before DNA extraction, whole ileal mucosal biopsies were kept frozen at -80 degrees C. Genomic DNA was extracted from frozen whole biopsies with a TRizol-based method and quantified on a NanoDrop 2000 spectrophotometer.

This sequence uses TRBV6-1 and TRBJ1-4, with the identity of the D gene unclear. This TCR was sampled from an adult with Crohn's disease. The sequenced sample consisted of ileal tissue. The CDR3 reads CASRKQSTNEKLFF. The DNA sequence follows: TGTGCCAGCAGAAAACAGTCAACTAATGAAAAACTGTTTTTT.